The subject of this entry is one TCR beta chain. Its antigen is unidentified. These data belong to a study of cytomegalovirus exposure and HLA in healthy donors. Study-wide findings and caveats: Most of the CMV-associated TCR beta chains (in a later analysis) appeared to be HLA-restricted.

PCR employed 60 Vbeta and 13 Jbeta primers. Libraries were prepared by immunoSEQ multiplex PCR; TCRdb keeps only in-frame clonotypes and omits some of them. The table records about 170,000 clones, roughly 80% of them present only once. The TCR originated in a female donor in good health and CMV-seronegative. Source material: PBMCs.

CDR3 loop: CSVRAGGFTDTQYF. The CDR3 DNA follows: TGCAGCGTACGGGCGGGGGGGTTCACAGATACGCAGTATTTT. V and J are TRBV29-1 and TRBJ2-3, with 9 positions matching TRBD2. Looked up from germline, CDR1 is SQVTM and CDR2 is ANQGSEA. This CDR3 is 14 amino acids long. With V trimmed by 6 bases and J by 2 bases, 6 bases remained unmatched.